This T cell receptor (beta chain) came from a study of cytomegalovirus exposure and HLA in healthy donors. Whole-study findings and limits: Most TCR sequences showed up rarely, but some public TCRs showed up in many donors. Most TCR beta V segments were productive about 87% or about 30% of the time in an earlier analysis. Later work associated fewer than 20,000 TCR beta sequences with HLA alleles at 0.05 false discovery rate. Excluded: some indistinguishable V segments such as TRBV6-2 and TRBV6-3.

Germline CDR1 is SGHVS and CDR2 is FNYEAQ. This CDR3 has 13 amino acids. Trimming pared 5 bases from V and 4 bases from J, leaving 11 bases between. With regard to this clone: As yet, its antigen is unknown.

13 Jbeta primers and 60 Vbeta primers were used for the PCR. Sequencing used immunoSEQ multiplex PCR; TCRdb keeps in-frame clones, though not all of them. The repertoire includes about 210,000 clones, about 79% of them detected once, and 1.5% to 2% sits in the top ten. Sequenced material: PBMCs. The clonotype was recovered from a male donor in good health and CMV-seronegative. The chain joins TRBV7-6 to TRBJ1-2; TRBD1 is a possible D gene (5 bases). CDR3 DNA: TGTGCCAGCAGCCCTATGCAGGGCTATGGCTACACCTTC. This sequence encodes CASSPMQGYGYTF.